The 2 T cell receptor beta chains presented below share a single source sample, sequenced in a study of shared T cell receptors in the human thymus (dated by TCRdb to 2020 to 2022). Library method: the immunoSEQ multiplex PCR assay. TCRdb carries this immuneACCESS record with in-frame sequences only. Its versions omit some clonotypes, under half of them owing to an unresolved V gene in the studies checked, with the rest unexplained. Counted in this sample were 720,000 or so clones; roughly 85% of them appeared once. Of the sample, roughly 0.01% is held by the ten largest clones. This sample also appeared in a second study, on human thymus T cells.

Sequences were obtained from thymocytes. The receptors originated from a girl under two years old with a congenital heart defect. Donor details come from another sample of the same person, matched by shared clones.

In nucleotides, the CDR3 is TGCAGCGTTGAGGGTTACAGCTATGGCTACACCTTC. This codes for CSVEGYSYGYTF. The chain employs TRBV29-1 and TRBJ1-2; D unresolved. CDR1 SQVTM and CDR2 ANQGSEA come from the germline V gene. V lost 3 bases to trimming and J lost 4 bases, with 9 bases between them. The CDR3 has 12 residues.

The sample holds a few counts of this clone. The V call is TRBV6-1, the J call TRBJ2-5, with D perhaps matching TRBD2 (5 bases). Per germline, CDR1 MNHNS and CDR2 SASEGT. The CDR3 spans 18 residues. V was cut by 4 bases and J by 6 bases, with 27 bases left in between. Written as DNA, the CDR3 is TGTGCCAGCAGTGTATTAGATCGGGATTCTCTCCCTATGAAGACCCAGTACTTC. It translates to CASSVLDRDSLPMKTQYF.